This TCR beta chain was obtained from a study of blood T cell repertoires in COVID-19 (dated by TCRdb to 2018 to 2020). The study in broad terms: Collaborator samples came from the United States, Italy and Spain and covered acute and convalescent phases of COVID-19. Deeply sampled blood TCRbeta repertoires from subjects exposed to, actively infected with, or recovered from COVID-19 were included in the dataset. The samples were drawn from two sources: the first 160 participants of the ongoing ImmuneRACE study, and 1,000 to 1,500 subjects contributed by 6 global collaborators. Sample metadata almost always included a de-identified subject ID, COVID-19 status, age in years and sex. The prospective study material was composed of cDNA or gDNA derived from T cells, B-cell-depleted T cells, or PBMCs. Where available, HLA class I and class II types were taken from metadata supplied by the sample provider and were not determined by assay-based typing. A freely available public database, intended as a resource for researchers studying the immune response to SARS-CoV-2, is where the repertoires were released. What the work shows at the level of the full study, not this receptor alone: Clinical and demographic metadata were provided uncurated, with the amount varying by source and participant.

The germline V gene (reference sequence) gives CDR1 as LNHNV and CDR2 as YYDKDF. The CDR3 numbers 14 residues from cysteine through phenylalanine. The read is trimmed to its CDR3 DNA, 42 bases read in frame from base 1. Trimming takes 4 bases from V and 7 bases from J, and the germline ends sit 11 bases apart. TCRbeta CDR3 regions were amplified from genomic DNA by means of the immunoSEQ Assay, a bias-controlled multiplex PCR. In the paper's pipeline: Within the assay, amplification of reference gene primers was used to estimate how many nucleated cells each sample contained. To quantify the absolute abundance of each unique TCRbeta CDR3 rearrangement, sequence reads were collapsed and filtered. For each sample, productive Simpson clonality was calculated as the square root of Simpson's diversity index over productive rearrangements. In TCRdb, the immuneACCESS table is reduced to in-frame sequences with V and J assigned. These tables do not hold every clone; where another copy was compared, an unresolved V gene accounts for under half, and the others remain unexplained. For V, J and clone size, that table is used; D and trimming come from the DNA. The table for this sample lists hundreds of thousands of clones; roughly nine tenths of them were counted only once. Roughly 8% of the sample is in the top ten clones.

Concerning this clone itself: Its cognate antigen has yet to be identified. The sample holds no much larger clone one base away, and base qualities are not on file.

One collaborating source in Seattle enrolled patients while the patients were actively infected and followed the patients over time throughout the course of disease. Whole blood was collected in K2EDTA tubes by collaborating institutions according to the institutions' own protocols. For TCRbeta analysis, collaborators shipped samples in one of three forms: frozen whole blood, isolated PBMCs, or DNA extracted from either of those sample types. The sequenced sample was peripheral blood. The sequence is built from TRBV15 and TRBJ1-6, with no D gene named confidently. The TCR was taken from a woman between 45 and 65 years old with COVID-19, enrolled during active disease. The DNA sequence is given as TGTGCCACCAGCATTGGGAGCGGGAATTCACCCCTCCACTTT. Its product reads: CATSIGSGNSPLHF.